Included here is one T cell receptor beta chain sequence, with context. Its antigen is still unknown. This record comes from a study of PD-1 blockade in classical Hodgkin lymphoma. Broader study findings: Newly diagnosed patients reportedly trailed healthy donors in baseline TCR diversity.

CDR1 is MDHEN and CDR2 is SYDVKM in the germline V gene. J was trimmed by 6 bases and V by 6 bases; bases with no gene match: 7. The CDR3 length is 14 residues. Time point in this sample: newly diagnosed, previously untreated cHL patient sample. The repertoire was sequenced with immunoSEQ multiplex PCR; TCRdb's copy has only in-frame clones and lacks some. The table records fewer than 20,000 clones, approximately 85% of them present only once. The receptor comes from a human donor with classical Hodgkin lymphoma. The rearrangement uses TRBV28 and TRBJ2-1; 8 nucleotides align to TRBD2. The sequenced sample was peripheral blood mononuclear cells (PBMCs). The CDR3 DNA reads as TGTGCCAGCAGCCTGGGACTAGGTTCCAATGAGCAGTTCTTC. It codes for CASSLGLGSNEQFF.